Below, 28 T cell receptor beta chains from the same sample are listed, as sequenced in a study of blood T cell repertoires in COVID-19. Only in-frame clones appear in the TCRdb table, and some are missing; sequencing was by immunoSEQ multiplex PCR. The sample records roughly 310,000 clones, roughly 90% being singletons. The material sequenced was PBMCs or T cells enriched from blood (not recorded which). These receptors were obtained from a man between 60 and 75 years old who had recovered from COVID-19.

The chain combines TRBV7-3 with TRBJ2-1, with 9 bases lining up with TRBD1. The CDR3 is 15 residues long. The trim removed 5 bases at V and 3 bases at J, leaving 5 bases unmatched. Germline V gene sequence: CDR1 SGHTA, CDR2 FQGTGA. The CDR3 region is CASSPAGQGYNEQFF. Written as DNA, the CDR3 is TGTGCCAGCAGCCCCGCGGGACAGGGCTACAATGAGCAGTTCTTC. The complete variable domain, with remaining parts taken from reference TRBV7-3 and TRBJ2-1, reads GAGVSQTPSNKVTEKGKYVELRCDPISGHTALYWYRQSLGQGPEFLIYFQGTGAADDSGLPNDRFFAVRPEGSVSTLKIQRTERGDSAVYLCASSPAGQGYNEQFFGPGTRLTVL.

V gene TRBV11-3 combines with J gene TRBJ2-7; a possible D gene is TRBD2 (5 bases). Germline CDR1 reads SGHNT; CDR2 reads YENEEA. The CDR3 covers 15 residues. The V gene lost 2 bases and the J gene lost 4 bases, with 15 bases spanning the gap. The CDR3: CASSLLSDWRYEQYF. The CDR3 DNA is TGTGCCAGCAGCTTACTGAGCGATTGGAGGTACGAGCAGTACTTC.

In DNA, the CDR3 is TGCGCCAGCAGCCAAGTGCAAGGGACTAGCGGGGCCTACGAGCAGTACTTC. Amino acids: CASSQVQGTSGAYEQYF. The chain carries TRBV4-1 and TRBJ2-7, with TRBD2 matching over 13 bases. This CDR3 has 17 amino acids. Looked up from germline, CDR1 is MGHRA and CDR2 is YSYEKL. Unmatched junction bases numbered 5, after V lost 1 base and J lost 2 bases.

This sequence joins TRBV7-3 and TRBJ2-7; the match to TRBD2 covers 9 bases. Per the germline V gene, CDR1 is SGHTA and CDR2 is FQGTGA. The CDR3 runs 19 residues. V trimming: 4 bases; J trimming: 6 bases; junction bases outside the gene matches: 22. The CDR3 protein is CASSCERPAGGLSSCEQYF. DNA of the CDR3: TGTGCCAGCAGCTGCGAGAGACCCGCGGGGGGGCTCTCCAGCTGCGAGCAGTACTTC.

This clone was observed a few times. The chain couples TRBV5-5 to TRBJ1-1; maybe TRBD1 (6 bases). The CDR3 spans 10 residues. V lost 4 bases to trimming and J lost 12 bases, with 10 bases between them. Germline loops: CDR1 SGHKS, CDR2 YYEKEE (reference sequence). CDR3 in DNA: TGTGCCAGCAGCCACGGACAGACTTTCTTT. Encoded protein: CASSHGQTFF.

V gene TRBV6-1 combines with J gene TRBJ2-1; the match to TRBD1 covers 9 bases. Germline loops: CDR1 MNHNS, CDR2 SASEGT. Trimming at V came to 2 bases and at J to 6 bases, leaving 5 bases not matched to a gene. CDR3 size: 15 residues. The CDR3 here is CASSELWTGVNEQFF. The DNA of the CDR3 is TGTGCCAGCAGTGAACTATGGACAGGGGTCAATGAGCAGTTCTTC.

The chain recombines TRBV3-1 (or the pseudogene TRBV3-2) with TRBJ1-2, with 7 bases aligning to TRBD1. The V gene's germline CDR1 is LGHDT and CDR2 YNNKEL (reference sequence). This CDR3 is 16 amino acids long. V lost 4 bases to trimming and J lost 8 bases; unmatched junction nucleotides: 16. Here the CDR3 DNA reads TGTGCCAGCAGCCGAAGCATTCGGAGGGGGCGAAGCGGCTACACCTTC. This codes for CASSRSIRRGRSGYTF.

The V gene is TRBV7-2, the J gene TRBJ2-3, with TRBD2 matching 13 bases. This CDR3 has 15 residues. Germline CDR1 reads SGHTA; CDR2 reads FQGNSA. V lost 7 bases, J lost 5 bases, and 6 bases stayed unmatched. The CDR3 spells CASTPGLAGKDTQYF. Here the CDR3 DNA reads TGTGCCAGCACCCCGGGACTAGCGGGGAAAGATACGCAGTATTTT.

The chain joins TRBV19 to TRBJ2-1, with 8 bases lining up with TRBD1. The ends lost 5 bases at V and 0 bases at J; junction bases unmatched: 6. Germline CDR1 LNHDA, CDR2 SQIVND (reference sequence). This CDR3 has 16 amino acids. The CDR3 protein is CASSGQGTSSYNEQFF. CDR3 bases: TGTGCCAGTAGTGGACAGGGAACGAGCTCCTACAATGAGCAGTTCTTC. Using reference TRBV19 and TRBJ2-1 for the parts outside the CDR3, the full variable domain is DGGITQSPKYLFRKEGQNVTLSCEQNLNHDAMYWYRQDPGQGLRLIYYSQIVNDFQKGDIAEGYSVSREKKESFPLTVTSAQKNPTAFYLCASSGQGTSSYNEQFFGPGTRLTVL.

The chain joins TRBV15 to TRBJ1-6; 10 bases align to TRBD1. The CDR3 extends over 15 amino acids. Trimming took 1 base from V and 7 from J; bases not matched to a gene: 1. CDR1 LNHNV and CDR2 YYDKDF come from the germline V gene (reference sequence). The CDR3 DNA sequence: TGTGCCACCAGCAGAGGGGACAGGGGAAATTCACCCCTCCACTTT. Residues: CATSRGDRGNSPLHF.

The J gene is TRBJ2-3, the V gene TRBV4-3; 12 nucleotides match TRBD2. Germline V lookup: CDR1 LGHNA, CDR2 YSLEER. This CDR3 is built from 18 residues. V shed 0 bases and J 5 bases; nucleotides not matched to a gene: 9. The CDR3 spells CASSQDRLAGGWVDTQYF. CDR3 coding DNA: TGCGCCAGCAGCCAAGATAGGCTAGCGGGGGGGTGGGTAGATACGCAGTATTTT.

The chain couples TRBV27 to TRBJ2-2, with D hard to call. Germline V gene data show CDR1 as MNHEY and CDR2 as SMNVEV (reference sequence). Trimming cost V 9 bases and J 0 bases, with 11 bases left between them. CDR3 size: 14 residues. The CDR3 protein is CARPPVPNTGELFF. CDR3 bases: TGTGCCAGACCTCCGGTCCCGAACACCGGGGAGCTGTTTTTT.

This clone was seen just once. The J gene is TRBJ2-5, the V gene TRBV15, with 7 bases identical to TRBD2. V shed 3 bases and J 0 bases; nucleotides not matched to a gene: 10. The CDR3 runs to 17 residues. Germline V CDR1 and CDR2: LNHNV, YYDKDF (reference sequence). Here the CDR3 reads CATSRDLRGTYQETQYF. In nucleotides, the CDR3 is TGTGCCACCAGCAGGGACCTGCGGGGGACGTACCAAGAGACCCAGTACTTC.

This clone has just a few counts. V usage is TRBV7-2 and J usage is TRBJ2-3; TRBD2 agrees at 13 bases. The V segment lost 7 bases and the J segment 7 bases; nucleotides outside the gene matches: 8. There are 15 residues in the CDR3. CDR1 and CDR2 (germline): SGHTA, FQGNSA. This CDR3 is CASKFTSGGANTQYF. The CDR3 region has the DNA TGTGCCAGCAAATTTACTAGCGGGGGGGCTAATACGCAGTATTTT.

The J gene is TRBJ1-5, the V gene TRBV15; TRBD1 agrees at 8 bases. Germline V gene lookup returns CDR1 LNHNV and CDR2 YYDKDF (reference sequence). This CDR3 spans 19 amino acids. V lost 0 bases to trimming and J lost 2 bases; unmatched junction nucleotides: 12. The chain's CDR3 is CATSRDPLAGGRGNQPQHF. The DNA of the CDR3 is TGTGCCACCAGCAGAGATCCCCTGGCAGGGGGCAGGGGCAATCAGCCCCAGCATTTT.

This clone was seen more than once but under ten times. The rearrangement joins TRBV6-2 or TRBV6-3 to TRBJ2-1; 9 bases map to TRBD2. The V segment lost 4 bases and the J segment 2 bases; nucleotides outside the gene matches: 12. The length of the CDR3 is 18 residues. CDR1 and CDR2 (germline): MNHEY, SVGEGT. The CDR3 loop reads CASSFLAAGGLPYNEQFF. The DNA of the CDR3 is TGTGCCAGCAGTTTCCTGGCAGCGGGGGGCCTCCCCTACAATGAGCAGTTCTTC.

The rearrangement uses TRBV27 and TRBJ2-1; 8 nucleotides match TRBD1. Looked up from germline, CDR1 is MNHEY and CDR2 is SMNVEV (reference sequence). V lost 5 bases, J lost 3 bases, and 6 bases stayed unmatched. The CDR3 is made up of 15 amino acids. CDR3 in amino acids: CASSRTGGLYNEQFF. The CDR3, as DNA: TGTGCCAGCAGTCGTACAGGGGGTCTCTACAATGAGCAGTTCTTC.

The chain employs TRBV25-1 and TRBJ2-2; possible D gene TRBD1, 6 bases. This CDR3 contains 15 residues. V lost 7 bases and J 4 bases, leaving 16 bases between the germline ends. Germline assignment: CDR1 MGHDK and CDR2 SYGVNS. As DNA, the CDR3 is TGTGCCAGCAAAAGGGGCAGGGGATCCACCGGGGAGCTGTTTTTT. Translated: CASKRGRGSTGELFF.

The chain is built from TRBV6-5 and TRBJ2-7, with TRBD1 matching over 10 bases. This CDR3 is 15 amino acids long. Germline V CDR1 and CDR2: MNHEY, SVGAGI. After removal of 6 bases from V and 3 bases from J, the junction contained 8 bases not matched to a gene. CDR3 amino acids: CASRRGGQGIYEQYF. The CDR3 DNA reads TGTGCCAGCAGGAGAGGGGGACAGGGGATCTACGAGCAGTACTTC.

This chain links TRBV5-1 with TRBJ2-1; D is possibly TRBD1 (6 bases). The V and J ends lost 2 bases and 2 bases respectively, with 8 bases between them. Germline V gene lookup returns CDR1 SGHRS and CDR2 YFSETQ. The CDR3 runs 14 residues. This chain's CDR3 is CASSFGDTYNEQFF. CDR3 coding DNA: TGCGCCAGCAGCTTCGGGGACACCTACAATGAGCAGTTCTTC.

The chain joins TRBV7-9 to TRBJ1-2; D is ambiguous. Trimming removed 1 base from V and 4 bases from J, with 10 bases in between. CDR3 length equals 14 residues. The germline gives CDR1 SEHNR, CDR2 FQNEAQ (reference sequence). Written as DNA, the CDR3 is TGTGCCAGCAGCTTAGGTCGGGGTAGCTATGGCTACACCTTC. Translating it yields CASSLGRGSYGYTF.

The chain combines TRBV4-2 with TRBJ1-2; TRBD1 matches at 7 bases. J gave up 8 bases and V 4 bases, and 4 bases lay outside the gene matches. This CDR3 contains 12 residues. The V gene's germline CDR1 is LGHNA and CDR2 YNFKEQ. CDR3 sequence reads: CASSPQGRGYTF. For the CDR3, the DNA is TGTGCCAGCAGCCCACAGGGGAGAGGCTACACCTTC.

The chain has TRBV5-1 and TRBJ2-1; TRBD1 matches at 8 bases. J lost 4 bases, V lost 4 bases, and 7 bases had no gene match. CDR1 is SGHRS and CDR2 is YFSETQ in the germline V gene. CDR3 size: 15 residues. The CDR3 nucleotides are TGCGCCAGCAGCCCAACCGGGACAGGTTACAATGAGCAGTTCTTC. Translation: CASSPTGTGYNEQFF.

In DNA, the CDR3 is TGTGCCAGTCGGGCAGAGGGCGGTTCACCCCTCCACTTT. Translation: CASRAEGGSPLHF. The chain combines TRBV25-1 with TRBJ1-6; D unresolved. V lost 9 bases and J 9 bases, leaving 15 bases between the germline ends. The CDR3 sequence is 13 residues long. Per germline, CDR1 MGHDK and CDR2 SYGVNS.

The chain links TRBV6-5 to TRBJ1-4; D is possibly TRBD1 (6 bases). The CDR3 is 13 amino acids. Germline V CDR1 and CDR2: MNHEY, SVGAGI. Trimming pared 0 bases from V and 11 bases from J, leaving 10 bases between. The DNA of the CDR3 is TGTGCCAGCAGTTACTCTCCAACAGGGAAACTGTTTTTT. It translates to CASSYSPTGKLFF.

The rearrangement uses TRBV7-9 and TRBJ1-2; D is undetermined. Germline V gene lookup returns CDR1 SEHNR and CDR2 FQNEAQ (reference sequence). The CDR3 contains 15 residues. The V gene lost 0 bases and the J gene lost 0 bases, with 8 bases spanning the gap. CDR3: CASSLASLANYGYTF. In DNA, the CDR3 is TGTGCCAGCAGCTTAGCTTCCCTAGCTAACTATGGCTACACCTTC. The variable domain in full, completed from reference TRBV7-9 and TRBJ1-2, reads DTGVSQNPRHKITKRGQNVTFRCDPISEHNRLYWYRQTLGQGPEFLTYFQNEAQLEKSRLLSDRFSAERPKGSFSTLEIQRTEQGDSAMYLCASSLASLANYGYTFGSGTRLTVV.

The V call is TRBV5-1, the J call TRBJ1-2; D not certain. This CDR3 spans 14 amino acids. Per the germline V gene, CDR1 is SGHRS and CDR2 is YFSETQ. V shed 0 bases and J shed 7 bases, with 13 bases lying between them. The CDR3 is CASSLVESSPGYTF. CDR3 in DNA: TGCGCCAGCAGCTTGGTGGAGTCTTCTCCTGGCTACACCTTC.

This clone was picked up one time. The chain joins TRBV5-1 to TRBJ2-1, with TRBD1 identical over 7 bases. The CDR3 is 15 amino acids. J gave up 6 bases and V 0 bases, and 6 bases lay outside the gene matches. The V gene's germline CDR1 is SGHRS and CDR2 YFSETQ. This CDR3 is CASSLGGQSSNEQFF. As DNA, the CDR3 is TGCGCCAGCAGCTTGGGGGGACAGTCTAGCAATGAGCAGTTCTTC.